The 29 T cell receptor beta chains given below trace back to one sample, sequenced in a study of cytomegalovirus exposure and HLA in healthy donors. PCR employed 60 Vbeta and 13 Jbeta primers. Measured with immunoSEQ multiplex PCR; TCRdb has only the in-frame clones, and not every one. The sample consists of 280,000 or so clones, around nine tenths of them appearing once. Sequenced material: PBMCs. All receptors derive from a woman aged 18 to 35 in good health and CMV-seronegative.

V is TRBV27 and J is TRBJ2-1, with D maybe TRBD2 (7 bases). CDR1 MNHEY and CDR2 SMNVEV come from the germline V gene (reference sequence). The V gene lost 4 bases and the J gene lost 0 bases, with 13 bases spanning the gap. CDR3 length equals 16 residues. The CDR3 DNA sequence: TGTGCCAGCAGTTGGGGGGGGCTCCCCTCCTACAATGAGCAGTTCTTC. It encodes CASSWGGLPSYNEQFF.

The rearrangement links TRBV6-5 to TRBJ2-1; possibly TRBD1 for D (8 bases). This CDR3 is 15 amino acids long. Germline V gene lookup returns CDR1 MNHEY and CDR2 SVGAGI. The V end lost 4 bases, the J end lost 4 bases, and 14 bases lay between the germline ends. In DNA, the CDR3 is TGTGCCAGCAGTTTTACAGGGGGGGTTTACAATGAGCAGTTCTTC. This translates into CASSFTGGVYNEQFF.

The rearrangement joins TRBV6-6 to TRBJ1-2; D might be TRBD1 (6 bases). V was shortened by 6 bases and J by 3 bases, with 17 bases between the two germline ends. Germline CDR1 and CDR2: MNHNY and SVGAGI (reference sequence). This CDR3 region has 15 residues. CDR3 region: CASRPEGGTYYGYTF. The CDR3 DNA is TGTGCCAGCAGACCAGAGGGGGGGACCTACTATGGCTACACCTTC.

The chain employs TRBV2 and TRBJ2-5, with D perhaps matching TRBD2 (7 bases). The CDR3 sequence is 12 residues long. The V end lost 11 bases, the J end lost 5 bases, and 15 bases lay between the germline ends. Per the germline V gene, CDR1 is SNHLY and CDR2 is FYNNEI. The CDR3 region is CACRGGPETQYF. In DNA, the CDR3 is TGTGCCTGTAGGGGGGGGCCGGAGACCCAGTACTTC. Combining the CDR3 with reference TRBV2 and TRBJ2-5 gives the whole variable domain EPEVTQTPSHQVTQMGQEVILRCVPISNHLYFYWYRQILGQKVEFLVSFYNNEISEKSEIFDDQFSVERPDGSNFTLKIRSTKLEDSAMYFCACRGGPETQYFGPGTRLLVL.

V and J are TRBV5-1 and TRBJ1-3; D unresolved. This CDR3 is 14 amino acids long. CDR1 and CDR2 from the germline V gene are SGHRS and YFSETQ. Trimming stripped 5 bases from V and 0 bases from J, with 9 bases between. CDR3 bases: TGCGCCAGCAGTTTTGACACCTCTGGAAACACCATATATTTT. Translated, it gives CASSFDTSGNTIYF.

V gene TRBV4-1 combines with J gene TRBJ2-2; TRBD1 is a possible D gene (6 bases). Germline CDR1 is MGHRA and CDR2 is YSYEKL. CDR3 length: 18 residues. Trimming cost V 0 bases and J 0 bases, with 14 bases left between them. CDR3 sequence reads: CASSQDKQTGANTGELFF. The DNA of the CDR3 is TGCGCCAGCAGCCAAGACAAACAGACAGGCGCGAACACCGGGGAGCTGTTTTTT.

Here the CDR3 reads CASSYDTFMNTEAFF. The CDR3 region has the DNA TGTGCCAGCAGTTACGACACTTTTATGAACACTGAAGCTTTCTTT. The rearrangement joins TRBV6-5 to TRBJ1-1; D is unresolved. The V and J ends lost 2 bases and 0 bases respectively, with 10 bases between them. Germline CDR1 and CDR2: MNHEY and SVGAGI. The CDR3 is 15 residues long.

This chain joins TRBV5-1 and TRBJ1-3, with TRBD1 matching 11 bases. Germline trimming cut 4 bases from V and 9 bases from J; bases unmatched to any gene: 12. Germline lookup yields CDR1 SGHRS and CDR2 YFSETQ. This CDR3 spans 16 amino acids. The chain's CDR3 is CASSAGTGGFSSTIYF. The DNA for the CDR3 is TGCGCCAGCAGCGCCGGGACAGGGGGTTTTTCTAGCACCATATATTTT.

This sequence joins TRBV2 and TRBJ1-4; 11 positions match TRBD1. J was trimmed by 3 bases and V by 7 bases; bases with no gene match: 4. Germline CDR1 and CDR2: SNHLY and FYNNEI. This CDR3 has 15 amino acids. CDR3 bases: TGTGCCAGCACCGGGACAGGGGGAGCTAATGAAAAACTGTTTTTT. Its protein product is CASTGTGGANEKLFF.

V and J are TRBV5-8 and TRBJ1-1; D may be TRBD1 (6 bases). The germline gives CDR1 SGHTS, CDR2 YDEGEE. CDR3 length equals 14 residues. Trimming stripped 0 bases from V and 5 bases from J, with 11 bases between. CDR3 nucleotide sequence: TGTGCCAGCAGCTTGGCCAGGGGTTTGACTGAAGCTTTCTTT. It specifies CASSLARGLTEAFF.

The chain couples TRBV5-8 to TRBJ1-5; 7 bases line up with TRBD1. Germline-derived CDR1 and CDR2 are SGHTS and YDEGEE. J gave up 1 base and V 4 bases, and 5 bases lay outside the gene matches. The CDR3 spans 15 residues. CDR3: CASSPGQVSNQPQHF. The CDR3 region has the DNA TGTGCCAGCAGCCCAGGACAGGTGAGCAATCAGCCCCAGCATTTT.

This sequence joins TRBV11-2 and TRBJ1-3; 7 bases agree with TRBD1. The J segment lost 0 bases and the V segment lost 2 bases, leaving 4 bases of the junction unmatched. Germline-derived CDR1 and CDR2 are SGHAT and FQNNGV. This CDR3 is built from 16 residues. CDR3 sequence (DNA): TGTGCCAGCAGCTTAAGGGGGCAGTCCTCTGGAAACACCATATATTTT. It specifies CASSLRGQSSGNTIYF. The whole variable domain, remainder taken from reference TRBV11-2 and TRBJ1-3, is EAGVAQSPRYKIIEKRQSVAFWCNPISGHATLYWYQQILGQGPKLLIQFQNNGVVDDSQLPKDRFSAERLKGVDSTLKIQPAKLEDSAVYLCASSLRGQSSGNTIYFGEGSWLTVV.

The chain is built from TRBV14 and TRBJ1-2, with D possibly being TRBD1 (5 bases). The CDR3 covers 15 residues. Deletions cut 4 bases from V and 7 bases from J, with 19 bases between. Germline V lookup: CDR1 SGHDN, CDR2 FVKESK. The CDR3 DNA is TGTGCCAGCAGCCGACGATCGTTACCAGGGTTTGGCTACACCTTC. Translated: CASSRRSLPGFGYTF.

CDR3 in amino acids: CASSPGGKEQYF. The CDR3, as DNA: TGTGCCAGCAGCCCAGGGGGGAAAGAGCAGTACTTC. The chain carries TRBV7-6 and TRBJ2-7; the D gene is possibly TRBD1 (7 bases). Trimming stripped 5 bases from V and 7 bases from J, with 12 bases between. The germline gives CDR1 SGHVS, CDR2 FNYEAQ. The length of the CDR3 is 12 residues.

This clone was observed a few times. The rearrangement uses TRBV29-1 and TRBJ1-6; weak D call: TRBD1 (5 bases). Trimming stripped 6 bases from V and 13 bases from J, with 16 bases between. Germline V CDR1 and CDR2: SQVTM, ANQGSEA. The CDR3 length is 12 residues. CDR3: CSVGEGLGPLHF. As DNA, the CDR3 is TGCAGCGTGGGGGAGGGGCTTGGGCCCCTCCACTTT.

DNA for the CDR3: TGTGCTAGTGGTTTGCCCTACTCCGAGCCCTATGGCTACACCTTC. This codes for CASGLPYSEPYGYTF. The V gene is TRBV12-5, the J gene TRBJ1-2, with unresolved D. CDR1 and CDR2 from the germline V gene are LGHNT and FRNRAP. The length of the CDR3 is 15 residues. V dropped 2 bases and J dropped 4 bases, with 14 bases sitting between them.

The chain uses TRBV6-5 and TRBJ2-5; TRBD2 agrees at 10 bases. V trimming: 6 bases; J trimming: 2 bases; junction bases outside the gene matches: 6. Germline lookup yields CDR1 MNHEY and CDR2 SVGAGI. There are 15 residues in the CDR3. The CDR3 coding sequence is TGTGCCAGCAGCCCAGCGGGGGGGCGGCAAGAGACCCAGTACTTC. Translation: CASSPAGGRQETQYF.

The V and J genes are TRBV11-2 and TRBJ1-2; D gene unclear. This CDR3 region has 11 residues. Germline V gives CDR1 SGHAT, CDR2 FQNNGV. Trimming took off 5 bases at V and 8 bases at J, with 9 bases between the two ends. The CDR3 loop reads CASSRPRGYTF. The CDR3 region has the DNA TGTGCCAGCAGCCGCCCCCGGGGCTACACCTTC.

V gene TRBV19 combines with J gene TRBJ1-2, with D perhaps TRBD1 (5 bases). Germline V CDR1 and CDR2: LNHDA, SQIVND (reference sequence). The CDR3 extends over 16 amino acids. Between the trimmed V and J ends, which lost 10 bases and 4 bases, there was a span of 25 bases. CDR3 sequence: CATSQPPGEGSYGYTF. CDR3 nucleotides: TGTGCCACCTCGCAACCCCCGGGGGAAGGGAGCTATGGCTACACCTTC.

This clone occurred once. For the CDR3, the DNA is TGTGCCTGCCAACCGGGCGCGGGGTCCTACGAGCAGTACTTC. Its protein is CACQPGAGSYEQYF. The V call is TRBV6-1, the J call TRBJ2-7; D possibly corresponds to TRBD2 (6 bases). The CDR3 totals 14 residues. Germline V CDR1 and CDR2: MNHNS, SASEGT. V lost 11 bases and J 1 base, leaving 18 bases between the germline ends.

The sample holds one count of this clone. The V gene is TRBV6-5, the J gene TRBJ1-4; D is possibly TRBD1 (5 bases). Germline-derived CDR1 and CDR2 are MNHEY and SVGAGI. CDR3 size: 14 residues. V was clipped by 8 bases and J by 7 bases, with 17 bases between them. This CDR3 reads CASQTQGGVEKLFF. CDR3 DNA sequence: TGTGCCAGCCAAACGCAGGGTGGGGTTGAAAAACTGTTTTTT.

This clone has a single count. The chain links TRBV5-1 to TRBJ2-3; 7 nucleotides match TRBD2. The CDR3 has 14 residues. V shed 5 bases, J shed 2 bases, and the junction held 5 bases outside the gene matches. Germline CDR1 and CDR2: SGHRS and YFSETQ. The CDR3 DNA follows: TGCGCCAGCAGGGCGGCGGGGGTCACAGATACGCAGTATTTT. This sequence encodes CASRAAGVTDTQYF.

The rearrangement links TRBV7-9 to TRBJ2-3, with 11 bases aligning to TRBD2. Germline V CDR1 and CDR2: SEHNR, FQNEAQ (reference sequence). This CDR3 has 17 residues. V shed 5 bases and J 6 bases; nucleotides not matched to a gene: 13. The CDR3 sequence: CASSLDLAGGDRDTQYF. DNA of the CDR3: TGTGCCAGCAGCCTGGATTTAGCGGGGGGGGATCGGGATACGCAGTATTTT.

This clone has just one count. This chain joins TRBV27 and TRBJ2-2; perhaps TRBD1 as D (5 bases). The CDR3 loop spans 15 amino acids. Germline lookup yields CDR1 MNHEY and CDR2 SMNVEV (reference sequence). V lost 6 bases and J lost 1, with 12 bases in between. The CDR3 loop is CASSRAYLNTGELFF. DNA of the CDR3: TGTGCCAGCAGCAGGGCCTACTTGAACACCGGGGAGCTGTTTTTT.

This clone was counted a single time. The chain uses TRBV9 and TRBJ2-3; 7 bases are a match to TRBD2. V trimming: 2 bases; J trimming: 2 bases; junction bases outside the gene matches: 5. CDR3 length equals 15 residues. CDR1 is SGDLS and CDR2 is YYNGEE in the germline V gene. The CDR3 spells CASSVGGVYTDTQYF. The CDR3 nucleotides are TGTGCCAGCAGCGTTGGGGGGGTGTACACAGATACGCAGTATTTT.

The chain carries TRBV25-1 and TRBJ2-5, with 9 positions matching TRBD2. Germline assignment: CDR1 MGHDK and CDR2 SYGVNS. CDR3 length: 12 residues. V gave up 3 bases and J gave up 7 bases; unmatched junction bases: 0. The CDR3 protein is CASSEGLATQYF. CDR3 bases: TGTGCCAGCAGTGAGGGACTAGCGACCCAGTACTTC.

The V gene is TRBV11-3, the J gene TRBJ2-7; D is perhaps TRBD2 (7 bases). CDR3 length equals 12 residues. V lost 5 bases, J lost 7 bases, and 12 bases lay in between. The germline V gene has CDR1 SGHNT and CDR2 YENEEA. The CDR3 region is CASSLKGGEQYF. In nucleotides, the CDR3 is TGTGCCAGCAGCCTAAAGGGGGGGGAGCAGTACTTC. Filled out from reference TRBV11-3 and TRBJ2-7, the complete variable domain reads EAGVVQSPRYKIIEKKQPVAFWCNPISGHNTLYWYLQNLGQGPELLIRYENEEAVDDSQLPKDRFSAERLKGVDSTLKIQPAELGDSAVYLCASSLKGGEQYFGPGTRLTVT.

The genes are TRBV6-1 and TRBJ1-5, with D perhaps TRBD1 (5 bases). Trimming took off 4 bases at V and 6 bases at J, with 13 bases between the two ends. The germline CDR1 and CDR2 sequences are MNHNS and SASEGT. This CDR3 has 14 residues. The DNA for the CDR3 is TGTGCCAGCAGTGTCGGGGACTTGGGTCAGCCCCAGCATTTT. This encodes CASSVGDLGQPQHF.

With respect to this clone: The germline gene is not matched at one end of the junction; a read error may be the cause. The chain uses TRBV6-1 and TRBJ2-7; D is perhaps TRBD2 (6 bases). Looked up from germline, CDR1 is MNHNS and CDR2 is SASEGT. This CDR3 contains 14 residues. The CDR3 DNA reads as TGTGCCAGCAGAACGACGGGGGTCTCCCACGAGCAGTACTTC. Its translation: CASRTTGVSHEQYF.